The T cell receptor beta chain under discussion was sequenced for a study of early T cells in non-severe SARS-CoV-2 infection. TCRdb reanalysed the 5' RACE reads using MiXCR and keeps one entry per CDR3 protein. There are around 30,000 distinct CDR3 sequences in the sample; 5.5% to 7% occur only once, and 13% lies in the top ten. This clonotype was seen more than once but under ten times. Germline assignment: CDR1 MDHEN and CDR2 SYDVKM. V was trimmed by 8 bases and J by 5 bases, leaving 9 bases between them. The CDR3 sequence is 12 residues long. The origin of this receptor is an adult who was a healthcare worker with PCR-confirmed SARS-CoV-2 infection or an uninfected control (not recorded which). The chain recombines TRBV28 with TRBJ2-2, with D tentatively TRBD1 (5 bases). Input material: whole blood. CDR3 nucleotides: TGTGCCAGCTTAAAGGGGACCGGGGAGCTGTTTTTT. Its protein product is CASLKGTGELFF.